The 17 T cell receptor beta chains presented below share a single source sample, sequenced in a study of blood T cell repertoires in COVID-19. Assay: immunoSEQ multiplex PCR; the TCRdb copy retains only in-frame clones and omits some. The profile shows around 290,000 clones, roughly 86% of them singletons. What was sequenced was PBMCs or T cells enriched from blood (not recorded which). The source of these receptors is a woman aged 25 to 39 who had recovered from COVID-19.

The chain couples TRBV9 to TRBJ2-1; 9 bases match TRBD2. V lost 0 bases to trimming and J lost 8 bases; unmatched junction nucleotides: 3. This CDR3 spans 14 amino acids. Germline V CDR1 and CDR2: SGDLS, YYNGEE. In DNA, the CDR3 is TGTGCCAGCAGCGTAGCTAGCGGGGCTGATGAGCAGTTCTTC. This gives the protein CASSVASGADEQFF.

V and J are TRBV30 and TRBJ2-6, with 11 bases lining up with TRBD2. The CDR3 contains 20 residues. V lost 5 bases and J lost 0; bases outside the gene matches: 15. The V gene's germline CDR1 is GTSNPN and CDR2 SVGIG (reference sequence). The CDR3 reads CAWARGRWLAGGSGANVLTF. For the CDR3, the DNA is TGTGCCTGGGCCAGGGGAAGGTGGCTAGCGGGGGGCTCTGGGGCCAACGTCCTGACTTTC.

The chain joins TRBV5-1 to TRBJ2-1; 12 bases agree with TRBD2. In germline, CDR1 is SGHRS, CDR2 YFSETQ. CDR3 length: 15 residues. Unmatched junction bases numbered 2, after V lost 2 bases and J lost 5 bases. For the CDR3, the DNA is TGCGCCAGCAGCTTCCGGACTAGCGGGGACAATGAGCAGTTCTTC. This encodes CASSFRTSGDNEQFF.

The CDR3 coding sequence is TGTGCCAGCAGCTTAGAGGGGTTTAGCGGGAGGCGGGCAGATACGCAGTATTTT. Translated, it gives CASSLEGFSGRRADTQYF. V is TRBV7-6 and J is TRBJ2-3, with TRBD2 identical over 10 bases. This CDR3 has 18 residues. Germline-derived CDR1 and CDR2 are SGHVS and FNYEAQ. The V gene end was trimmed by 1 base and the J gene end by 4 bases; junction bases not matched to a gene: 11. The full variable domain, completed using reference TRBV7-6 and TRBJ2-3, is GAGVSQSPRYKVTKRGQDVALRCDPISGHVSLYWYRQALGQGPEFLTYFNYEAQQDKSGLPNDRFSAERPEGSISTLTIQRTEQRDSAMYRCASSLEGFSGRRADTQYFGPGTRLTVL.

This clone was counted a single time. The CDR3 loop is CASSPSTGVQETQYF. The DNA of the CDR3 is TGCGCCAGCAGCCCATCAACAGGAGTCCAAGAGACCCAGTACTTC. This chain connects TRBV5-1 to TRBJ2-5; D possibly corresponds to TRBD1 (5 bases). Per the germline V gene, CDR1 is SGHRS and CDR2 is YFSETQ. V shed 4 bases and J shed 1 base, with 14 bases lying between them. The CDR3 totals 15 residues.

This clone was recorded only once. The rearrangement uses TRBV12-3 or TRBV12-4 and TRBJ2-1; TRBD1 matches 7 bases. The CDR3 covers 13 residues. The J segment lost 5 bases and the V segment lost 6 bases, leaving 4 bases of the junction unmatched. The CDR3 sequence is CASRGTANNEQFF. In DNA, the CDR3 is TGTGCCAGCAGAGGGACAGCCAACAATGAGCAGTTCTTC.

The CDR3 DNA reads as TGTGCCGCGAACCCCGGGACAGGGGACCAGCCCCAGCATTTT. Residues: CAANPGTGDQPQHF. V usage is TRBV19 and J usage is TRBJ1-5, with 10 nucleotides matching TRBD1. The CDR3 sequence is 14 residues long. The V and J ends lost 11 bases and 7 bases, in that order; junction bases with no gene match: 11. Germline-derived CDR1 and CDR2 are LNHDA and SQIVND (reference sequence).

In this sample, this clone turned up a few times. The CDR3 bases are TGTGCCAGCTCGTATTCGGCAGGGGAAAGGCAGCCCCAGCATTTT. Translated, it gives CASSYSAGERQPQHF. V and J are TRBV18 and TRBJ1-5, with D possibly matching TRBD1 (6 bases). Germline V gene data show CDR1 as KGHSH and CDR2 as LQKENI. V lost 6 bases to trimming and J lost 7 bases, with 19 bases between them. The CDR3 length is 15 residues.

The CDR3 coding sequence is TGTGCCAGCAGCTTATCTAGCGGGAGCTCCTACAATGAGCAGTTCTTC. It translates to CASSLSSGSSYNEQFF. The chain employs TRBV5-4 and TRBJ2-1, with 10 bases fitting TRBD2. The J segment lost 0 bases and the V segment lost 2 bases, leaving 2 bases of the junction unmatched. Per the germline V gene, CDR1 is SGHNT and CDR2 is YYREEE (reference sequence). There are 16 residues in the CDR3.

The genes are TRBV19 and TRBJ1-6; 8 positions agree with TRBD1. The V gene end was trimmed by 5 bases and the J gene end by 8 bases; junction bases not matched to a gene: 11. The germline CDR1 and CDR2 sequences are LNHDA and SQIVND (reference sequence). The CDR3 covers 16 residues. The CDR3 DNA follows: TGTGCCAGTAGTGTTAAGGCAAGACAGGGGTATTCACCCCTCCACTTT. Its protein is CASSVKARQGYSPLHF.

The V and J genes are TRBV7-3 and TRBJ1-2; 9 bases line up with TRBD1. Germline assignment: CDR1 SGHTA and CDR2 FQGTGA. After removal of 3 bases from V and 8 bases from J, the junction contained 7 bases not matched to a gene. The CDR3 is made up of 14 amino acids. CDR3 residues: CASSLGQGLEGYTF. The DNA for the CDR3 is TGTGCCAGCAGCTTGGGACAGGGCTTGGAGGGCTACACCTTC. The whole variable domain, remainder taken from reference TRBV7-3 and TRBJ1-2, is GAGVSQTPSNKVTEKGKYVELRCDPISGHTALYWYRQSLGQGPEFLIYFQGTGAADDSGLPNDRFFAVRPEGSVSTLKIQRTERGDSAVYLCASSLGQGLEGYTFGSGTRLTVV.

This clone occurred many times. The chain carries TRBV7-8 and TRBJ2-3, with TRBD2 identical over 8 bases. Germline V CDR1 and CDR2: SGHVS, FQNEAQ. The CDR3 is made up of 17 amino acids. V trimming: 7 bases; J trimming: 5 bases; junction bases outside the gene matches: 17. The CDR3 nucleotides are TGTGCCAGCATCATATTCCCGGGGGGGGCAGGGAAAGATACGCAGTATTTT. This gives the protein CASIIFPGGAGKDTQYF.

The chain uses TRBV6-5 and TRBJ2-7; tentatively, D is TRBD2 (5 bases). Germline loops: CDR1 MNHEY, CDR2 SVGAGI. CDR3 length: 13 residues. V lost 0 bases and J 4 bases, leaving 7 bases between the germline ends. DNA for the CDR3: TGTGCCAGCAGTTACTCGCTAGCTTACGAGCAGTACTTC. This encodes CASSYSLAYEQYF.

To note about this clone: The sample has other DNA sequences that encode this CDR3 too. The genes are TRBV9 and TRBJ1-2; 11 nucleotides agree with TRBD1. Germline-derived CDR1 and CDR2 are SGDLS and YYNGEE. Trimming took 1 base from V and 5 from J; bases not matched to a gene: 4. The CDR3 is 15 amino acids. The CDR3 DNA is TGTGCCAGCAGCGTACCCGGACAGGGGGCGTATGGCTACACCTTC. It codes for CASSVPGQGAYGYTF.

This clone has only a few counts. The genes are TRBV28 and TRBJ1-4; D is perhaps TRBD1 (6 bases). CDR1 is MDHEN and CDR2 is SYDVKM in the germline V gene. The CDR3 spans 15 residues. V lost 3 bases to trimming and J lost 4 bases, with 12 bases between them. The CDR3 here is CASSFKQGLNEKLFF. CDR3 nucleotides: TGTGCCAGCAGTTTCAAGCAGGGGCTTAATGAAAAACTGTTTTTT.

The chain combines TRBV4-2 with TRBJ2-1, with 7 bases lining up with TRBD2. The CDR3 has 13 residues. The V segment lost 2 bases and the J segment 12 bases; nucleotides outside the gene matches: 7. The germline V gene encodes CDR1 LGHNA and CDR2 YNFKEQ. CDR3: CASSQQLARTQFF. In DNA, the CDR3 is TGTGCCAGCAGCCAACAACTAGCGCGTACGCAGTTCTTC.

This clone has just one count. The chain couples TRBV28 to TRBJ2-7; TRBD1 might be the D (6 bases). Germline V gene sequence: CDR1 MDHEN, CDR2 SYDVKM. The CDR3 spans 14 residues. V was clipped by 4 bases and J by 3 bases, with 13 bases between them. CDR3 in DNA: TGTGCCAGCAGTTCCCCGGGACACCGCTACGAGCAGTACTTC. Translation gives CASSSPGHRYEQYF.